This T cell receptor (beta chain) was obtained from a study of T cell responses to AZD1222 COVID-19 vaccine. The method was immunoSEQ multiplex PCR; TCRdb's version includes in-frame clones alone and lacks a portion of them. The sample includes about 100,000 clones, more than 75% seen only once; the top ten take 15% to 20%. Regarding this clone: The target antigen is unknown.

Study-wide results and caveats: Spike-specific TCR breadth and depth rose after two AZD1222 doses. Spike as a whole was targeted by vaccine-associated CD4 TCRs, dominant at 160-218 and 743-854.

CDR3 size: 15 residues. Trimming pared 0 bases from V and 5 bases from J, leaving 14 bases between. Germline CDR1 is LGHNT and CDR2 is FRNRAP. The origin of this receptor is an adult in good health. Sequenced here: peripheral blood, sampled on day 0 of AZD1222 vaccination. This chain joins TRBV12-5 and TRBJ2-7; D is ambiguous. CDR3 region: CASGLVRISSDEQYF. CDR3 DNA sequence: TGTGCTAGTGGTTTGGTACGAATTTCGAGTGACGAGCAGTACTTC. Full variable domain (outside the CDR3, taken from reference TRBV12-5 and TRBJ2-7): DARVTQTPRHKVTEMGQEVTMRCQPILGHNTVFWYRQTMMQGLELLAYFRNRAPLDDSGMPKDRFSAEMPDATLATLKIQPSEPRDSAVYFCASGLVRISSDEQYFGPGTRLTVT.